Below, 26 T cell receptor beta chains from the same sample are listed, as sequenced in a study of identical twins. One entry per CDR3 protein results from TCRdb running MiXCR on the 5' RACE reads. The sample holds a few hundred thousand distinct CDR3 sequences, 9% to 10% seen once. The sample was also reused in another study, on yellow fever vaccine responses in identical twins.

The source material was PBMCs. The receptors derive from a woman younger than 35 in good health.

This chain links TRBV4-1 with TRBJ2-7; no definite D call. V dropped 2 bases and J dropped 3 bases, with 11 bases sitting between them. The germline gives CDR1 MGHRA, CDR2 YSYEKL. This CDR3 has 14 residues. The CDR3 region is CASSQSPGVYEQYF. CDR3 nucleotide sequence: TGCGCCAGCAGCCAAAGTCCCGGAGTCTACGAGCAGTACTTC.

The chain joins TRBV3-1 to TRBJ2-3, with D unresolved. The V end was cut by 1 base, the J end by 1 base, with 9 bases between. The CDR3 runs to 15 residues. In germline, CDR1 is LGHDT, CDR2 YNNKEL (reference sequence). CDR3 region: CASSQVLHRTDTQYF. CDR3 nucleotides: TGTGCCAGCAGCCAAGTGTTGCACCGCACAGATACGCAGTATTTT.

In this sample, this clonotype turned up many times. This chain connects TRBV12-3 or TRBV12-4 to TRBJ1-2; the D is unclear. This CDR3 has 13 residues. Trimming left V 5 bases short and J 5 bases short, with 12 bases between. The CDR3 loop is CASSPQDGYGYTF. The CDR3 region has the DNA TGTGCCAGCAGTCCCCAGGACGGGTATGGCTACACCTTC.

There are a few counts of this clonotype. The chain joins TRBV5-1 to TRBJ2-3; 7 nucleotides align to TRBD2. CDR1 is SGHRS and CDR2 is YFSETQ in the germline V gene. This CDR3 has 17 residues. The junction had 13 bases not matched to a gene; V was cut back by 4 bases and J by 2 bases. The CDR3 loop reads CASSRQEAGTYTDTQYF. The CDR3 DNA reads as TGCGCCAGCAGCCGCCAGGAAGCGGGGACCTACACAGATACGCAGTATTTT.

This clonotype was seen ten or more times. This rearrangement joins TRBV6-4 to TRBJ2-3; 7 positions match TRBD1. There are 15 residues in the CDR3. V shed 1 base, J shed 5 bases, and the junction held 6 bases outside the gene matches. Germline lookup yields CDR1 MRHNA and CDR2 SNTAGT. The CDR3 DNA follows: TGTGCCAGCAGTGACTATGGGACAGCCGAAGATACGCAGTATTTT. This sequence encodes CASSDYGTAEDTQYF.

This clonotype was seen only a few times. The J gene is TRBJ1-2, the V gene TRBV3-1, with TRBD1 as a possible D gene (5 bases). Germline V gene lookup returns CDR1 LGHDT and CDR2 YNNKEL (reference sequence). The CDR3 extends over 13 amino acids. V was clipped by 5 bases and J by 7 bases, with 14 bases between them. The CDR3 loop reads CASSDIGGAGYTF. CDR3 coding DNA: TGTGCCAGCAGCGACATTGGGGGAGCTGGCTACACCTTC.

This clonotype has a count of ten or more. CDR3 amino acids: CSASTLAGIYEQYF. CDR3 sequence (DNA): TGCAGTGCTAGTACACTAGCGGGAATCTACGAGCAGTACTTC. This chain joins TRBV20-1 and TRBJ2-7, with 10 positions matching TRBD2. With V trimmed by 3 bases and J by 3 bases, 5 bases remained unmatched. The CDR3 contains 14 residues. CDR1 DFQATT and CDR2 SNEGSKA come from the germline V gene (reference sequence).

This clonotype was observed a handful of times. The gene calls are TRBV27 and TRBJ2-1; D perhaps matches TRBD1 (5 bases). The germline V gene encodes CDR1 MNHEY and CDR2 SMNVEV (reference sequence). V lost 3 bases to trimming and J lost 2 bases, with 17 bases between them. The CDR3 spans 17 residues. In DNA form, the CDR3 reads TGTGCCAGCAGTTTGAGCGCAGGGCGTGGGACCTACAATGAGCAGTTCTTC. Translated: CASSLSAGRGTYNEQFF.

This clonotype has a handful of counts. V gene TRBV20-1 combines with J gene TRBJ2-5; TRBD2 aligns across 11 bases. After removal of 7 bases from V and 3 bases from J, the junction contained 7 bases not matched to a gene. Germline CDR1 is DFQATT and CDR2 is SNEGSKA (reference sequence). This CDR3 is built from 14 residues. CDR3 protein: CSVPTSGSEETQYF. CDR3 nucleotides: TGCAGTGTTCCAACTAGCGGGAGTGAAGAGACCCAGTACTTC.

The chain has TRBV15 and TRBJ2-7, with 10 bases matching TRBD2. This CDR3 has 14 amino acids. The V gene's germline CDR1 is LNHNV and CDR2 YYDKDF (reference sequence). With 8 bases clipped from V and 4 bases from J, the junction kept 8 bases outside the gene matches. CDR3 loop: CATGPSGRPYEQYF. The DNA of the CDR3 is TGTGCCACCGGACCTAGCGGGAGACCTTACGAGCAGTACTTC.

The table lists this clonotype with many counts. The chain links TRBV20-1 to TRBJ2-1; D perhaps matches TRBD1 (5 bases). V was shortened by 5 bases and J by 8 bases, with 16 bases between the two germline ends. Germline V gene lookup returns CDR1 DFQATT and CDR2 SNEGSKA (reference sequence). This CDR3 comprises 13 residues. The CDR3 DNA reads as TGCAGTGCTCCGGACACAGCTACGGATGAGCAGTTCTTC. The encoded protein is CSAPDTATDEQFF.

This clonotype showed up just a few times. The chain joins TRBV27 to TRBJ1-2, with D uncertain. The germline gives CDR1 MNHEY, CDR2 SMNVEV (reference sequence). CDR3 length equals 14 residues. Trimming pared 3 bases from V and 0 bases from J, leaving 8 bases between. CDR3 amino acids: CASSLAITNYGYTF. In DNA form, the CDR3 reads TGTGCCAGCAGTTTGGCAATTACTAACTATGGCTACACCTTC.

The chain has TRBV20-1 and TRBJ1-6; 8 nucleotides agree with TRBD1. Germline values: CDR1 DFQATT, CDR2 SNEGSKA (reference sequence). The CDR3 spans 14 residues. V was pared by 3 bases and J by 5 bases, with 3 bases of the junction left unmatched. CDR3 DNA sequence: TGCAGTGCTAGTGGACAGGGAAATAATTCACCCCTCCACTTT. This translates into CSASGQGNNSPLHF.

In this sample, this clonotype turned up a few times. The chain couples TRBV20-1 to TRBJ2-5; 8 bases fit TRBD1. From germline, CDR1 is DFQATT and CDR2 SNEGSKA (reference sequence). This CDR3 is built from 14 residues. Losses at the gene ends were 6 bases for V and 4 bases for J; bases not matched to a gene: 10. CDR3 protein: CSARTGRVRETQYF. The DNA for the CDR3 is TGCAGTGCCCGGACAGGGCGGGTACGAGAGACCCAGTACTTC.

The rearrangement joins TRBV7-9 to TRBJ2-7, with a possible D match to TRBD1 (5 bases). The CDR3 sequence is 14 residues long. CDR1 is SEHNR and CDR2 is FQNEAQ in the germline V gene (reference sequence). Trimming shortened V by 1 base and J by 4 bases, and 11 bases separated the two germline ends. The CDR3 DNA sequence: TGTGCCAGCAGCTTAGGCGGACAAAAGTACGAGCAGTACTTC. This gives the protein CASSLGGQKYEQYF.

The chain's CDR3 is CASSPLPSGVNPYEQYF. Written as DNA, the CDR3 is TGTGCCAGCAGCCCCCTGCCTAGCGGGGTAAACCCCTACGAGCAGTACTTC. The chain has TRBV3-1 and TRBJ2-7; 9 bases agree with TRBD2. The V gene's germline CDR1 is LGHDT and CDR2 YNNKEL (reference sequence). J lost 2 bases, V lost 4 bases, and 12 bases had no gene match. The CDR3 sequence is 17 residues long.

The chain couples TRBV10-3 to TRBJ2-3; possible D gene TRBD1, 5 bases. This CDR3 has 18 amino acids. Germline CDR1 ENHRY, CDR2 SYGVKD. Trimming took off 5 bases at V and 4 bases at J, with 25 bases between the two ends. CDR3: CAISLTRPGHGSPDTQYF. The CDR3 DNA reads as TGTGCCATCAGTTTAACCAGACCAGGGCACGGGTCCCCAGATACGCAGTATTTT.

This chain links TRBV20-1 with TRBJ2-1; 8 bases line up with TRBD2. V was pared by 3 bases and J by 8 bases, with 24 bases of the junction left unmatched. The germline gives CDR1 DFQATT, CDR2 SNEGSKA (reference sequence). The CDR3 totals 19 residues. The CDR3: CSARLLLRVGRAGDDEQFF. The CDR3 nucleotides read TGCAGTGCTAGGCTATTGCTCAGGGTCGGGAGGGCCGGTGACGATGAGCAGTTCTTC.

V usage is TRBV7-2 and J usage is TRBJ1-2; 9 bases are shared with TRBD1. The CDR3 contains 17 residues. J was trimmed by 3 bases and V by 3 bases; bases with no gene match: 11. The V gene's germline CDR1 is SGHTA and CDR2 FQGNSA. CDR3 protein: CASSFLTGGPFYYGYTF. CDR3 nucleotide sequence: TGTGCCAGCAGCTTCTTGACAGGGGGACCTTTTTACTATGGCTACACCTTC.

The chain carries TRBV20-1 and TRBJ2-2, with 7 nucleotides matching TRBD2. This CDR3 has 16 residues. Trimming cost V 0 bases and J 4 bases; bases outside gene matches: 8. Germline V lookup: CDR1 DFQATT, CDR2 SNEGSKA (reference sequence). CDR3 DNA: TGCAGTGCTAGAGATGCGGGGAGGGGTAGCACCGGGGAGCTGTTTTTT. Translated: CSARDAGRGSTGELFF.

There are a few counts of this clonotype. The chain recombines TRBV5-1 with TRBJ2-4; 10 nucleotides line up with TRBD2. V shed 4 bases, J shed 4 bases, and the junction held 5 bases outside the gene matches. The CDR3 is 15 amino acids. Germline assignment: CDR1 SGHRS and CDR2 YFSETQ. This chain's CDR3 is CASSEGSGRKNIQYF. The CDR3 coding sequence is TGCGCCAGCAGCGAGGGTAGCGGGAGGAAAAACATTCAGTACTTC.

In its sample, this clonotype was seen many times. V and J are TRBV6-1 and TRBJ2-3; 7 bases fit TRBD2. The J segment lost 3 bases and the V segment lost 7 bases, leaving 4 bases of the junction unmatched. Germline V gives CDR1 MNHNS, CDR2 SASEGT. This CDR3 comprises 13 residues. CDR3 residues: CASKTGGTDTQYF. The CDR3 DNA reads TGTGCCAGCAAAACCGGGGGGACAGATACGCAGTATTTT.

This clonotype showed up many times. In DNA, the CDR3 is TGCGCCAGCAGCTTGGTTGGAGAACCAGATCAAAACACTGAAGCTTTCTTT. Encoded protein: CASSLVGEPDQNTEAFF. The chain carries TRBV5-1 and TRBJ1-1, with D unresolved. Trimming stripped 0 bases from V and 2 bases from J, with 17 bases between. The CDR3 spans 17 residues. Germline CDR1 reads SGHRS; CDR2 reads YFSETQ.

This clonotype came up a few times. CDR3 DNA: TGTGCCAGCACCGCCCTACCGCAGGGGACGGGCGAGCAGTACTTC. Translating it yields CASTALPQGTGEQYF. This sequence joins TRBV7-2 and TRBJ2-7; possible D gene TRBD1, 6 bases. Germline CDR1 is SGHTA and CDR2 is FQGNSA. This CDR3 is 15 amino acids long. Trimming cost V 7 bases and J 6 bases, with 22 bases left between them.

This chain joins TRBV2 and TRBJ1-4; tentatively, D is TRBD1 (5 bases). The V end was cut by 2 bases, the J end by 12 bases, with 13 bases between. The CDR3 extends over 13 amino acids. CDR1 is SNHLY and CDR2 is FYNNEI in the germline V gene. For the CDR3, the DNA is TGTGCCAGCAGTGAATACCGGAGGGGCGAACTGTTTTTT. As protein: CASSEYRRGELFF.

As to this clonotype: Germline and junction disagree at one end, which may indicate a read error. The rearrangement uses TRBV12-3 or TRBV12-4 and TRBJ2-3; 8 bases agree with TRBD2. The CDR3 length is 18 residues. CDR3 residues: CTSCFWLAGPTSTDTQYF. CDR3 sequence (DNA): TGTACCAGCTGTTTTTGGCTAGCGGGTCCTACTAGCACAGATACGCAGTATTTT.